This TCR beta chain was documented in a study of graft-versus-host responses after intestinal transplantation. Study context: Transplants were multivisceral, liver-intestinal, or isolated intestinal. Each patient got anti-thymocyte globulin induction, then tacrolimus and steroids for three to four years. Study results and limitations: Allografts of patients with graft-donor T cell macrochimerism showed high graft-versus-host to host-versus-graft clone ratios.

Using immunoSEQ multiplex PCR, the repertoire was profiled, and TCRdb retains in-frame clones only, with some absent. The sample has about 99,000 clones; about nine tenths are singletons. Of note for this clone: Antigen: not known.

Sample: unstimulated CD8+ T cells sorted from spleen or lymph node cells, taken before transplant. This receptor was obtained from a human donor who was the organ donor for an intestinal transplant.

The CDR3 nucleotides read TGTGCCACCAGTCTCTCCTACGAGCAGTACTTC. Its protein is CATSLSYEQYF. The chain has TRBV7-9 and TRBJ2-7, with no clear D. V was pared by 10 bases and J by 0 bases, with 7 bases between. CDR3 length equals 11 residues. Germline V gene sequence: CDR1 SEHNR, CDR2 FQNEAQ (reference sequence).